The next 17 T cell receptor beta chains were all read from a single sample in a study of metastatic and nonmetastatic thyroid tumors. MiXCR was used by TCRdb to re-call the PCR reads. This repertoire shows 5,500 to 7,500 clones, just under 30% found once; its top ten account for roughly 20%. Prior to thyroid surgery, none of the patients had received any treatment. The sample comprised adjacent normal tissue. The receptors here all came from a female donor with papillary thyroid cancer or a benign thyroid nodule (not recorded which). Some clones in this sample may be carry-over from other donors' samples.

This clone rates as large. The CDR3 DNA reads TGTGCCAGCAGTGAAAGGAGGCAAACCGGGGAGCTGTTTTTT. It yields the protein CASSERRQTGELFF. The chain employs TRBV6-1 and TRBJ2-2, with a tentative D call TRBD2 (5 bases). This CDR3 spans 14 amino acids. Germline values: CDR1 MNHNS, CDR2 SASEGT. V lost 2 bases, J lost 5 bases, and 9 bases lay in between.

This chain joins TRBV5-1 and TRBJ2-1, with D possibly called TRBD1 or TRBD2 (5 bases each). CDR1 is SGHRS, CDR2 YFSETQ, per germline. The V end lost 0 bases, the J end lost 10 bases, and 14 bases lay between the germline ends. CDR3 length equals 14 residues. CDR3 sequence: CASSLDWGSNEQFF. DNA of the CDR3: TGCGCCAGCAGCTTGGACTGGGGGTCCAACGAGCAGTTCTTC. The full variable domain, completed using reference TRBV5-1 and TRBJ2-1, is KAGVTQTPRYLIKTRGQQVTLSCSPISGHRSVSWYQQTPGQGLQFLFEYFSETQRNKGNFPGRFSGRQFSNSRSEMNVSTLELGDSALYLCASSLDWGSNEQFFGPGTRLTVL.

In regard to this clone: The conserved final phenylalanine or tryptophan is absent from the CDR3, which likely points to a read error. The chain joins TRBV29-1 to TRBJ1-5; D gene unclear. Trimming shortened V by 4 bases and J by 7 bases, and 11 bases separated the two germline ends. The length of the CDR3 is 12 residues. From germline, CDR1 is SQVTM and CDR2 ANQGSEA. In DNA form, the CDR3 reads TGCAGCGTTGGCGGGATTAAACAGCCCCAGCATTCT. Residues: CSVGGIKQPQHS.

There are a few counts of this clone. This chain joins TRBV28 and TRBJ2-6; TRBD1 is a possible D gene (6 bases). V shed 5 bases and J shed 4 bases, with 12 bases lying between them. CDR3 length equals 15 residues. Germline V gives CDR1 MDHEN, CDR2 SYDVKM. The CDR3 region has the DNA TGTGCCAGCAGTAACAGGGACGGCGGGGCCAACGTCCTGACTTTC. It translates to CASSNRDGGANVLTF.

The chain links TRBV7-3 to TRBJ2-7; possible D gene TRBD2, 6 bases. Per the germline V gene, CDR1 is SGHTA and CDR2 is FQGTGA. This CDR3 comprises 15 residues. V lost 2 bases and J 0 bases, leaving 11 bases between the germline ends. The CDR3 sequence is CASSLGGITSYEQYF. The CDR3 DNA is TGTGCCAGCAGCTTAGGCGGGATCACCTCCTACGAGCAGTACTTC.

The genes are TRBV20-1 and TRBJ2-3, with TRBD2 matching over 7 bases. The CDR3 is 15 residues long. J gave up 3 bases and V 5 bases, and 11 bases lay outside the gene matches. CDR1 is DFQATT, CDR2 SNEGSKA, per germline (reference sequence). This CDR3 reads CSAGASGVQTDTQYF. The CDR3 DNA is TGCAGTGCTGGGGCTAGCGGTGTCCAAACAGATACGCAGTATTTT.

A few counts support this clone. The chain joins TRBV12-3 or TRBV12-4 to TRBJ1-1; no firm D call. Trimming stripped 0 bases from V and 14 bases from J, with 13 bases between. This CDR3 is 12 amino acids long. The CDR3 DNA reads TGTGCCAGCAGTTTAGCGCCCCCCTCCGAATTCTTT. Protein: CASSLAPPSEFF.

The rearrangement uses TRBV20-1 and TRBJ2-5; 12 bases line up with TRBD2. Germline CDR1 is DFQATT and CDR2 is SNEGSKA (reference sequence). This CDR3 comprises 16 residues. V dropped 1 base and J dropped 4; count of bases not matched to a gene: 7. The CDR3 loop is CSARVLAGGRTETQYF. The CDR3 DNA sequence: TGCAGTGCTAGAGTACTAGCGGGGGGCCGGACAGAGACCCAGTACTTC.

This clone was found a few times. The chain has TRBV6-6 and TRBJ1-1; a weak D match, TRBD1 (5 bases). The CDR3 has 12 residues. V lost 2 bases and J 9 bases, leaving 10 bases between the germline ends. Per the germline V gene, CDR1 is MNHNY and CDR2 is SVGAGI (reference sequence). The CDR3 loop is CASSYGAGKAFF. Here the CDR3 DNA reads TGTGCCAGCAGTTACGGGGCTGGGAAAGCTTTCTTT.

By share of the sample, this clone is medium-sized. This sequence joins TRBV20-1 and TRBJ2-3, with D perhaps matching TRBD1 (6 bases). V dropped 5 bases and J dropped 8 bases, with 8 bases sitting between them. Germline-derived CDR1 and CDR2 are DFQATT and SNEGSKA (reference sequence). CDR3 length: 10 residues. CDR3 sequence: CSAVQGTQYF. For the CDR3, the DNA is TGCAGTGCTGTACAGGGTACGCAGTATTTT.

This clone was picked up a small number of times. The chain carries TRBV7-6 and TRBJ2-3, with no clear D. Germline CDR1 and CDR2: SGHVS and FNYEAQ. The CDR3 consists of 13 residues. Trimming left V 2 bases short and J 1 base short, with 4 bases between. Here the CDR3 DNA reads TGTGCCAGCAGCTTAATACGCACAGATACGCAGTATTTT. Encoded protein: CASSLIRTDTQYF.

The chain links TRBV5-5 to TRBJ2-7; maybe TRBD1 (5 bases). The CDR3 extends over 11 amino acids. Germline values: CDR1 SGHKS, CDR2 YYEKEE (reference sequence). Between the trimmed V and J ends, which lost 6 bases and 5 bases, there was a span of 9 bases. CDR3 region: CASTQGNEQYF. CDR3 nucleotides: TGTGCCAGCACCCAGGGAAACGAGCAGTACTTC.

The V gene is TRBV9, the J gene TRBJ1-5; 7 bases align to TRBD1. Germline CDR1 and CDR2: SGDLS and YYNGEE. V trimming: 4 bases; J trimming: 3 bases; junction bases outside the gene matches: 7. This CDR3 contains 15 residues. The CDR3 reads CASSPRGNFNQPQHF. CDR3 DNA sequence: TGTGCCAGCAGCCCCAGGGGGAACTTCAATCAGCCCCAGCATTTT.

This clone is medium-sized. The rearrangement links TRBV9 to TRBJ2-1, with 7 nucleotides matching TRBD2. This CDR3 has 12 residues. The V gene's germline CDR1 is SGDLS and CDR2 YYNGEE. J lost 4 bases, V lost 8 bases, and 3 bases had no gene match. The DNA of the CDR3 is TGTGCCAGAGCGGGATGTTACAATGAGCAGTTCTTC. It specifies CARAGCYNEQFF.

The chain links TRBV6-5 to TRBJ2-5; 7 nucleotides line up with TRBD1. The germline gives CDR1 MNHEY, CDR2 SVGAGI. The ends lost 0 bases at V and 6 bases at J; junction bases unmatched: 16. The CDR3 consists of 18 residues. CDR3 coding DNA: TGTGCCAGCAGTTACTCAGAGACTACCGGGACAGACTGGAAGACCCAGTACTTC. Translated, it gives CASSYSETTGTDWKTQYF.

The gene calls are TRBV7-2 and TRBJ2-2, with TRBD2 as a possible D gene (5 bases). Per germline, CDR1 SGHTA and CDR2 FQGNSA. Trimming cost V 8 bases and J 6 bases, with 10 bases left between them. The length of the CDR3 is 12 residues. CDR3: CASGKRAGELFF. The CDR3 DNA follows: TGTGCCAGCGGAAAGAGGGCCGGGGAGCTGTTTTTT.

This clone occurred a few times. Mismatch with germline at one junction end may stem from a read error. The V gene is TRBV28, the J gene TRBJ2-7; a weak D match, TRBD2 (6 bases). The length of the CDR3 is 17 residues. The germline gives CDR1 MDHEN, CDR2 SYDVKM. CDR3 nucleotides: TGTGCCAGCAATACCCACATCAGCCGGGTGGGAGGCTACGAGCGGTACTTC. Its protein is CASNTHISRVGGYERYF.